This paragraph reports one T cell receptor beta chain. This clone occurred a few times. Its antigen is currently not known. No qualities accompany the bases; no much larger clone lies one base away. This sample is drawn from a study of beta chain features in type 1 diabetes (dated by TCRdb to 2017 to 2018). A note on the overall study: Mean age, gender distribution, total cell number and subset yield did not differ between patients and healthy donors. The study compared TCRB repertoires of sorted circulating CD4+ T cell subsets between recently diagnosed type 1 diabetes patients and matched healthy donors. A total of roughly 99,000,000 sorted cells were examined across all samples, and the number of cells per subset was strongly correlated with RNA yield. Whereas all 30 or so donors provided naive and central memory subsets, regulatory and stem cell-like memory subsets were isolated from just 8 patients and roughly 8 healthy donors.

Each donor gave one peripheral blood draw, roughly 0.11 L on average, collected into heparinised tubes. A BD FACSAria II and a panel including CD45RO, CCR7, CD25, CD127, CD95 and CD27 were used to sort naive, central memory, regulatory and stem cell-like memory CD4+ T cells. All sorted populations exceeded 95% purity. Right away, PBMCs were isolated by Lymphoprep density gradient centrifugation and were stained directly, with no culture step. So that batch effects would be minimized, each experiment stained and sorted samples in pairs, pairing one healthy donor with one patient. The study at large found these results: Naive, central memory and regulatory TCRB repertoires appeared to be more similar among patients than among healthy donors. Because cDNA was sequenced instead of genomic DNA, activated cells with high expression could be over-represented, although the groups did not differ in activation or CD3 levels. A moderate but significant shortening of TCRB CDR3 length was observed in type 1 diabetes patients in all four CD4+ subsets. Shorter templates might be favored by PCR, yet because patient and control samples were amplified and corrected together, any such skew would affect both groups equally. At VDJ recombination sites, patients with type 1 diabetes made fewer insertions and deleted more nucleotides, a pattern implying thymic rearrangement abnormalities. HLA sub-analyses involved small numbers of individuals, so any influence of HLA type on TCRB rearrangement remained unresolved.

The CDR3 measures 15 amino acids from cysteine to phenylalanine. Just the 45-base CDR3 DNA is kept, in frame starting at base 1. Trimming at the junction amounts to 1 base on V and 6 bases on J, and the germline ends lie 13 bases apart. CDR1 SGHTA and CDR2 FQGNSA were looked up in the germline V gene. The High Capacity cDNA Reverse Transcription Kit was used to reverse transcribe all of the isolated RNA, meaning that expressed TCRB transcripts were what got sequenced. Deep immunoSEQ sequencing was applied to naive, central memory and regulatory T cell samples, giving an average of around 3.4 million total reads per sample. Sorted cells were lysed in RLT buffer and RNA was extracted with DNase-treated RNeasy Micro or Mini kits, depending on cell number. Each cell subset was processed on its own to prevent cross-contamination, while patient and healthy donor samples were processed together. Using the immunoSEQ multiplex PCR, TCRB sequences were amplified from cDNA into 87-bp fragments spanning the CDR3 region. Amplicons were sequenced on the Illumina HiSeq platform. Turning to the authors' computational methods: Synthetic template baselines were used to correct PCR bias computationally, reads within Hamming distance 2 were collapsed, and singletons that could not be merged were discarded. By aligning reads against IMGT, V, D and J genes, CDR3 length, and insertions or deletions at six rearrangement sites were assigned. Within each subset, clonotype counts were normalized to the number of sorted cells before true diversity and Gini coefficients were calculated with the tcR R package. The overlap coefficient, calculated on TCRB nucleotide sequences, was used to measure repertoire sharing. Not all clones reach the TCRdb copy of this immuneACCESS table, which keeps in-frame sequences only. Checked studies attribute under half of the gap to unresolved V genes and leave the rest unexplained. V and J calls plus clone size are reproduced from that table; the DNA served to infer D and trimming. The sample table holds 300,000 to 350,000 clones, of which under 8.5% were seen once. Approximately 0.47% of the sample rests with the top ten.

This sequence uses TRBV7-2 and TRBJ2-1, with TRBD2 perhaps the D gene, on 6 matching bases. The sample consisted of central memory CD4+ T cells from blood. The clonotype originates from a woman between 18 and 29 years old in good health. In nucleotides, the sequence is TGTGCCAGCAGCTTAGGAGTCACTAGCATCAATGAGCAGTTCTTC. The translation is CASSLGVTSINEQFF. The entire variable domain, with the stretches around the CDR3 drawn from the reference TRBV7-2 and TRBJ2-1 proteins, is GAGVSQSPSNKVTEKGKDVELRCDPISGHTALYWYRQSLGQGLEFLIYFQGNSAPDKSGLPSDRFSAERTGGSVSTLTIQRTQQEDSAVYLCASSLGVTSINEQFFGPGTRLTVL.